This TCR beta chain originates from a study of shared clonotypes between healthy human individuals. Study-wide results and caveats: On the whole, naive subsets had larger estimated richness than memory subsets had.

This clone was seen once. Antigen: not known. Investigators spread the genomic DNA of each subset evenly over several immunoSEQ plates. TCRdb keeps only in-frame clones here, not all; method: immunoSEQ multiplex PCR. The sample has roughly 2,000,000 clones; 93% are singletons. Selected positively for CCR7 and CD45RO-negative, naive CD8 cells excluded terminally differentiated effector memory CD45RA+ cells. Every one of the donors was a Caucasian adult that lived in Nashville, Tennessee. CDR3 size: 15 residues. Between the trimmed V and J ends, which lost 1 base and 0 bases, there was a span of 9 bases. Germline V CDR1 and CDR2: SGHTA, FQGTGA.

The sample consisted of naive CD8+ T cells from PBMCs. This TCR came from a man aged 18 to 30 in good health. Some clones in this sample may be carry-over from other donors' samples. The V gene is TRBV7-3, the J gene TRBJ1-1; a weak D match, TRBD1 (5 bases). The CDR3 DNA is TGTGCCAGCAGCTTAAGTCCGGGGGTGAACACTGAAGCTTTCTTT. Amino acid sequence: CASSLSPGVNTEAFF.